This entry concerns a single TCR beta chain. Losses at the gene ends were 1 base for V and 1 base for J; bases not matched to a gene: 4. This CDR3 contains 16 residues. Germline V gene data show CDR1 as LNHNV and CDR2 as YYDKDF (reference sequence). This sample is part of a study of blood T cell repertoires in COVID-19. Study information: Italy, Spain and the United States were the sources of the convalescent and acute COVID-19 samples. In each case, the material was cDNA or gDNA derived from T cells, B-cell-depleted T cells, or PBMCs.

Under the authors' procedure: Amplification of reference gene primers was used by the study to estimate nucleated cell counts. Method: immunoSEQ multiplex PCR; TCRdb's copy keeps in-frame clones and lacks some. V, J and clone size are those of that table, while D and trimming were read from the DNA. The data contain roughly 80,000 clones, about 90% of them singletons. Input material: peripheral blood. This TCR came from a woman aged 80 or over with acute or convalescent COVID-19. This chain uses TRBV15 with TRBJ1-1; TRBD1 aligns across 9 bases. CDR3: CATSRGQGVGNTEAFF. The CDR3 coding sequence is TGTGCCACCAGCAGAGGACAGGGGGTCGGGAACACTGAAGCTTTCTTT.